The clone carrying this T cell receptor beta chain was seen only once. Looked up from germline, CDR1 is SEHNR and CDR2 is FQNEAQ (reference sequence). Trimming shortened V by 5 bases and J by 2 bases, and 6 bases separated the two germline ends. This CDR3 has 13 amino acids. This specimen comes from a study of T cell responses to AZD1222 COVID-19 vaccine. Here immunoSEQ multiplex PCR was the method, and the copy in TCRdb shows in-frame clones only, minus some. In the table there are about 160,000 clones, roughly 88% of which are singletons. The sample consisted of peripheral blood, taken 28 days after the second AZD1222 dose. The TCR sequence derives from an adult who received the AZD1222 COVID-19 vaccine. The chain links TRBV7-9 to TRBJ2-2; D is ambiguous. The CDR3 nucleotides are TGTGCCAGCAGCCCAGATAACACCGGGGAGCTGTTTTTT. It specifies CASSPDNTGELFF.